One and the same sample provided the 21 T cell receptor beta chains below, sequenced in a study of glioma-infiltrating T cells. The iRepertoire nested amplicon-rescue multiplex PCR amplified TCR alpha and beta CDR3s from RNA. One entry per CDR3 protein, called by TCRdb with MiXCR from the multiplex PCR reads. The sample holds about 5,700 distinct CDR3 sequences, roughly two fifths seen once. The sequenced sample consisted of glioma tissue, nonneoplastic brain tissue, or PBMCs (not recorded which). These receptors came from a human donor with low-grade glioma or glioblastoma, undergoing nonglioma brain surgery, or in good health (not recorded which).

This clonotype turned up a few times. The rearrangement links TRBV4-2 to TRBJ2-7; D may be TRBD2 (7 bases). Looked up from germline, CDR1 is LGHNA and CDR2 is YNFKEQ. This CDR3 has 17 residues. Trimming left V 4 bases short and J 0 bases short, with 19 bases between. The chain's CDR3 is CASSPDRGASISYEQYF. CDR3 in DNA: TGTGCCAGCAGCCCAGATCGGGGGGCATCGATCTCCTACGAGCAGTACTTC.

The chain employs TRBV7-2 and TRBJ2-3, with 11 bases matching TRBD2. Germline assignment: CDR1 SGHTA and CDR2 FQGNSA. This CDR3 comprises 15 residues. V lost 5 bases, J lost 6 bases, and 7 bases stayed unmatched. The CDR3 here is CASSPIAGGHDTQYF. CDR3 in DNA: TGTGCCAGCAGCCCAATAGCGGGGGGGCACGATACGCAGTATTTT.

There are many counts of this clonotype. V usage is TRBV5-1 and J usage is TRBJ2-7; 11 bases agree with TRBD2. Germline assignment: CDR1 SGHRS and CDR2 YFSETQ. The CDR3 sequence is 15 residues long. With V trimmed by 4 bases and J by 3 bases, 6 bases remained unmatched. CDR3 residues: CASSPPGLAGYEQYF. DNA of the CDR3: TGCGCCAGCAGCCCGCCAGGACTAGCGGGCTACGAGCAGTACTTC.

Only a few counts were recorded for this clonotype. The chain carries TRBV20-1 and TRBJ1-1, with D maybe TRBD1 (5 bases). This CDR3 has 11 residues. Trimming removed 6 bases at V and 8 bases at J, with 13 bases between. In germline, CDR1 is DFQATT, CDR2 SNEGSKA (reference sequence). DNA of the CDR3: TGCAGTGCCCCGGTAGGGGTAGAAGCTTTCTTT. This sequence encodes CSAPVGVEAFF.

The genes are TRBV20-1 and TRBJ2-1, with 10 bases matching TRBD2. The CDR3 covers 13 residues. Germline loops: CDR1 DFQATT, CDR2 SNEGSKA (reference sequence). J was trimmed by 6 bases and V by 3 bases; bases with no gene match: 2. CDR3 DNA: TGCAGTGCTAGTACTAGCGGGACCAATGAGCAGTTCTTC. Translating it yields CSASTSGTNEQFF.

This rearrangement joins TRBV27 to TRBJ1-6; 8 nucleotides align to TRBD1. This CDR3 spans 14 amino acids. Unmatched junction bases numbered 4, after V lost 3 bases and J lost 9 bases. From germline, CDR1 is MNHEY and CDR2 SMNVEV (reference sequence). CDR3 sequence reads: CASSLAGGGSPLHF. The DNA of the CDR3 is TGTGCCAGCAGTTTGGCAGGGGGCGGTTCACCCCTCCACTTT.

The chain links TRBV25-1 to TRBJ2-3, with TRBD1 matching over 7 bases. The germline CDR1 and CDR2 sequences are MGHDK and SYGVNS. The CDR3 runs 16 residues. Trimming at V came to 5 bases and at J to 6 bases, leaving 14 bases not matched to a gene. The CDR3 bases are TGTGCCAGCAGTCCTAGGGGGCAGGGTGGCTTGGATACGCAGTATTTT. It yields the protein CASSPRGQGGLDTQYF.

The rearrangement joins TRBV25-1 to TRBJ1-1, with D unclear. CDR3 size: 12 residues. The V end lost 1 base, the J end lost 9 bases, and 9 bases lay between the germline ends. The germline V gene has CDR1 MGHDK and CDR2 SYGVNS. The CDR3: CASSEFGPKAFF. As DNA, the CDR3 is TGTGCCAGCAGTGAATTCGGACCAAAAGCTTTCTTT. The full variable domain, with the rest looked up from reference TRBV25-1 and TRBJ1-1, is EADIYQTPRYLVIGTGKKITLECSQTMGHDKMYWYQQDPGMELHLIHYSYGVNSTEKGDLSSESTVSRIRTEHFPLTLESARPSHTSQYLCASSEFGPKAFFGQGTRLTVV.

This clonotype is medium-sized. The chain combines TRBV15 with TRBJ1-2, with D perhaps matching TRBD1 (5 bases). Looked up from germline, CDR1 is LNHNV and CDR2 is YYDKDF (reference sequence). The CDR3 is 13 residues long. V dropped 6 bases and J dropped 7 bases, with 15 bases sitting between them. CDR3 region: CATSPLRVGGYTF. Here the CDR3 DNA reads TGTGCCACCAGTCCCCTCAGGGTGGGTGGCTACACCTTC.

The V and J genes are TRBV27 and TRBJ2-3; D uncertain. The CDR3 is 14 residues long. Trimming left V 6 bases short and J 3 bases short, with 13 bases between. Germline V gives CDR1 MNHEY, CDR2 SMNVEV (reference sequence). CDR3 loop: CASSSGSGTDTQYF. CDR3 nucleotide sequence: TGTGCCAGCAGCTCCGGCAGTGGGACAGATACGCAGTATTTT.

The chain combines TRBV20-1 with TRBJ2-7; tentative D call: TRBD2 (6 bases). The CDR3 length is 16 residues. V was shortened by 0 bases and J by 0 bases, with 15 bases between the two germline ends. Germline CDR1 reads DFQATT; CDR2 reads SNEGSKA (reference sequence). CDR3 sequence (DNA): TGCAGTGCTAGAGATATTGGGAATAGCGGCTCCTACGAGCAGTACTTC. Protein sequence: CSARDIGNSGSYEQYF.

This clonotype was counted many times. This chain uses TRBV11-2 with TRBJ2-7; D not certain. V was shortened by 0 bases and J by 3 bases, with 12 bases between the two germline ends. This CDR3 contains 15 residues. Per germline, CDR1 SGHAT and CDR2 FQNNGV. The CDR3 sequence is CASSLDRVLVYEQYF. The CDR3, as DNA: TGTGCCAGCAGCTTAGATCGGGTCCTAGTCTACGAGCAGTACTTC.

This clonotype ranks as large. The J gene is TRBJ1-1, the V gene TRBV20-1; no definite D call. The germline CDR1 and CDR2 sequences are DFQATT and SNEGSKA (reference sequence). The CDR3 is 13 amino acids. The ends were cut back, 5 bases at V and 3 bases at J, with 13 bases in the middle. The CDR3 spells CSAYDPRYTEAFF. CDR3 DNA sequence: TGCAGTGCTTATGACCCTCGGTACACTGAAGCTTTCTTT.

The chain uses TRBV20-1 and TRBJ2-7; 10 bases line up with TRBD1. CDR1 DFQATT and CDR2 SNEGSKA come from the germline V gene (reference sequence). The CDR3 is 13 amino acids. V lost 5 bases and J lost 5; bases outside the gene matches: 6. The CDR3 sequence is CSAEAGTGDEQYF. DNA of the CDR3: TGCAGTGCTGAAGCCGGGACAGGGGACGAGCAGTACTTC.

The rearrangement joins TRBV27 to TRBJ2-7; perhaps TRBD1 as D (5 bases). The germline V gene encodes CDR1 MNHEY and CDR2 SMNVEV (reference sequence). There are 16 residues in the CDR3. Trimming removed 0 bases from V and 0 bases from J, with 12 bases in between. DNA of the CDR3: TGTGCCAGCAGTTTATCGGGTAGGGGTTCCTCCTACGAGCAGTACTTC. This sequence encodes CASSLSGRGSSYEQYF.

The chain carries TRBV4-2 and TRBJ2-5; 9 bases are a match to TRBD2. CDR1 is LGHNA, CDR2 YNFKEQ, per germline. The J segment lost 6 bases and the V segment lost 1 base, leaving 21 bases of the junction unmatched. This CDR3 contains 20 residues. The CDR3 coding sequence is TGTGCCAGCAGCCAAGCCTCCCCCCGACCGGGACTAGCTAGGGGTCAGACCCAGTACTTC. Translating it yields CASSQASPRPGLARGQTQYF.

This chain joins TRBV20-1 and TRBJ2-1; D remains ambiguous. Germline assignment: CDR1 DFQATT and CDR2 SNEGSKA (reference sequence). The CDR3 runs to 15 residues. V gave up 1 base and J gave up 0 bases, with 10 bases separating them. The CDR3 loop reads CSARAVSFSYNEQFF. CDR3 bases: TGCAGTGCTAGAGCGGTGAGTTTCTCCTACAATGAGCAGTTCTTC.

This chain connects TRBV20-1 to TRBJ1-2; tentatively, D is TRBD1 (5 bases). The germline V gene has CDR1 DFQATT and CDR2 SNEGSKA (reference sequence). CDR3 length equals 15 residues. Trimming pared 1 base from V and 4 bases from J, leaving 16 bases between. The CDR3 reads CSARVGTGLIYGYTF. The CDR3 bases are TGCAGTGCTAGAGTCGGAACGGGACTGATCTATGGCTACACCTTC.

On this clonotype: The junction does not match germline at one end; this may be a read error. This rearrangement joins TRBV10-2 to TRBJ2-3, with D tentatively TRBD1 (6 bases). Germline-derived CDR1 and CDR2 are WSHSY and SAAADI. The CDR3 spans 14 residues. CDR3 amino acids: CASSPGQSTDTQYF. CDR3 coding DNA: TGTGCCAGCAGCCCCGGACAGAGCACAGATACGCAGTATTTT.

In its sample, this clonotype is medium-sized. The chain links TRBV2 to TRBJ2-3; no definite D call. Trimming pared 6 bases from V and 6 bases from J, leaving 10 bases between. The CDR3 has 12 amino acids. Germline V gives CDR1 SNHLY, CDR2 FYNNEI. The DNA of the CDR3 is TGTGCCAGCAGGGTACAGTCCGATACGCAGTATTTT. Residues: CASRVQSDTQYF.

The chain carries TRBV27 and TRBJ2-7; TRBD1 aligns across 7 bases. The ends lost 8 bases at V and 3 bases at J; junction bases unmatched: 16. The CDR3 contains 16 residues. CDR1 and CDR2 from the germline V gene are MNHEY and SMNVEV (reference sequence). CDR3 loop: CASARFGTVSNYEQYF. CDR3 DNA: TGTGCCAGCGCGAGATTCGGGACAGTCTCTAACTACGAGCAGTACTTC.